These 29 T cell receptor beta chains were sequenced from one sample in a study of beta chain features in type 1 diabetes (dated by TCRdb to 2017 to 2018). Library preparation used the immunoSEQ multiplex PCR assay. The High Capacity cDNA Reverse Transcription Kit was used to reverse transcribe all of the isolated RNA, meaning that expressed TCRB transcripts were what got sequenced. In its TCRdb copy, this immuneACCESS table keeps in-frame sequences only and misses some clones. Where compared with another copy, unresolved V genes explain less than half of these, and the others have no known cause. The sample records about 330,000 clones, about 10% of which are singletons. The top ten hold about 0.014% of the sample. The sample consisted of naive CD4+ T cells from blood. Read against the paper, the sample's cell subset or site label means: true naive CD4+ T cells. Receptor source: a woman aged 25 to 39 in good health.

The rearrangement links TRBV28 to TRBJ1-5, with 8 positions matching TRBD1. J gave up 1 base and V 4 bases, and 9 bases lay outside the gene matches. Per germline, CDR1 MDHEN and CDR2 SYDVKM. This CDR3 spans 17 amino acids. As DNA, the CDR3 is TGTGCCAGCAGTTCGGACAGGGATGGTCGAAGCAATCAGCCCCAGCATTTT. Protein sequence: CASSSDRDGRSNQPQHF.

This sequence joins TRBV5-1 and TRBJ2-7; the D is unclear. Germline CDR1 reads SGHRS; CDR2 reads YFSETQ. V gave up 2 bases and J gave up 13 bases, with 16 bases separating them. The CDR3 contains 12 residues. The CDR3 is CASSFGGQAPYF. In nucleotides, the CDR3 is TGCGCCAGCAGCTTTGGTGGGCAGGCCCCATACTTC.

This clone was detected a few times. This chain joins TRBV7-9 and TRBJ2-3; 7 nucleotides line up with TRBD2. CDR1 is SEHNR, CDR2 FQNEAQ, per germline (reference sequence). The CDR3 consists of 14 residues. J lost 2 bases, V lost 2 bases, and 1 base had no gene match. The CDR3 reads CASSLLAATDTQYF. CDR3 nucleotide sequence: TGTGCCAGCAGCTTACTAGCGGCCACAGATACGCAGTATTTT.

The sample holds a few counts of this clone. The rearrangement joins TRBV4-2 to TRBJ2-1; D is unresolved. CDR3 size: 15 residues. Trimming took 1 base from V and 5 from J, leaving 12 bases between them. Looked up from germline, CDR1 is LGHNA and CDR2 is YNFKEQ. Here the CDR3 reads CASSQGEWSHNEQFF. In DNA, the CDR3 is TGTGCCAGCAGCCAAGGAGAGTGGAGCCACAATGAGCAGTTCTTC.

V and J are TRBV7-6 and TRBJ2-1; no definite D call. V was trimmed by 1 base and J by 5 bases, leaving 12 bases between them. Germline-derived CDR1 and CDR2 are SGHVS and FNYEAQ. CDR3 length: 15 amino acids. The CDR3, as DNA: TGTGCCAGCAGCTTAGGGCCCCAAATCCACAATGAGCAGTTCTTC. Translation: CASSLGPQIHNEQFF.

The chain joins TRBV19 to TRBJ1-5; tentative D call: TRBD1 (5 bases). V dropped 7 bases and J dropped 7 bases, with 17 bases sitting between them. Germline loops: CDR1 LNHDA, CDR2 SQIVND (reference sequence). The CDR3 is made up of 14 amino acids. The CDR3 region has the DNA TGTGCCAGTAACCCGGGACTCCGGTGGCAGCCCCAGCATTTT. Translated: CASNPGLRWQPQHF.

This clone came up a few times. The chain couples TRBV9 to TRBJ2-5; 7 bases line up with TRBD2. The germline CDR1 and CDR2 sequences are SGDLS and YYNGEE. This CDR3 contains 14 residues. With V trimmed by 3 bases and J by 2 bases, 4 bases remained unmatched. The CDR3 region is CASSGVAGQETQYF. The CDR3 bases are TGTGCCAGCAGCGGAGTAGCGGGTCAAGAGACCCAGTACTTC.

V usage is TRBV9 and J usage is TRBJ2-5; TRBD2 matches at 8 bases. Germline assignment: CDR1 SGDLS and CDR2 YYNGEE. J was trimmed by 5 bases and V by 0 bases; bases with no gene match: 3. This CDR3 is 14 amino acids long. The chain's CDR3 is CASSVASGGETQYF. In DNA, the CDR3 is TGTGCCAGCAGCGTAGCCTCGGGGGGGGAGACCCAGTACTTC.

CDR3 amino acids: CASSEGLAGNIQYF. The DNA for the CDR3 is TGTGCCAGCAGCGAGGGACTAGCGGGCAACATCCAGTACTTC. The gene calls are TRBV9 and TRBJ2-5, with 12 bases aligning to TRBD2. V lost 3 bases to trimming and J lost 10 bases; unmatched junction nucleotides: 7. Germline V gives CDR1 SGDLS, CDR2 YYNGEE. The CDR3 runs to 14 residues.

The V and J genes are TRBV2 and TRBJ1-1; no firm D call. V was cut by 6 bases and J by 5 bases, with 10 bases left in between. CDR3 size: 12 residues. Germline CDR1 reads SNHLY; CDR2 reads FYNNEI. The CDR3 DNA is TGTGCCAGCAGGGTTACGGTAACTGAAGCTTTCTTT. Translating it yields CASRVTVTEAFF.

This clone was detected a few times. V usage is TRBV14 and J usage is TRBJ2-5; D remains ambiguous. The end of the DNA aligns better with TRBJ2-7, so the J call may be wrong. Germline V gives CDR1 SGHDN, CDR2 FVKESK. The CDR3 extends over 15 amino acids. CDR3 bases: TGTGCCAGCAGCCGATCCCTGACACCTTTCTACGAGCAGTACTTC. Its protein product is CASSRSLTPFYEQYF.

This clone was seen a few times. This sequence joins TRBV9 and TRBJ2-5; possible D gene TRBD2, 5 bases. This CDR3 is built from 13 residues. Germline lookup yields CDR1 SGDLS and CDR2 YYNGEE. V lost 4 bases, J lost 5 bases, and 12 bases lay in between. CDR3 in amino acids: CASSPRGFETQYF. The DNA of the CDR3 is TGTGCCAGCAGCCCCCGGGGTTTTGAGACCCAGTACTTC.

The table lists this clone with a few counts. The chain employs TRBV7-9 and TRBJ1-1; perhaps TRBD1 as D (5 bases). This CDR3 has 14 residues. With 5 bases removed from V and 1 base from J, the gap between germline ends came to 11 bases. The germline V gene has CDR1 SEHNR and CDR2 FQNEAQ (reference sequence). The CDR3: CASSQMTANTEAFF. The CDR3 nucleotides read TGTGCCAGCAGCCAGATGACAGCGAACACTGAAGCTTTCTTT.

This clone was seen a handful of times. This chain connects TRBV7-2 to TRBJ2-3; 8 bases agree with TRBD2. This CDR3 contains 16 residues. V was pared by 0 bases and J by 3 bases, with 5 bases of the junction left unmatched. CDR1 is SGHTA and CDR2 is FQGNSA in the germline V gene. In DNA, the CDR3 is TGTGCCAGCAGCTTAGCGGAGACTAGCGTGACAGATACGCAGTATTTT. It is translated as CASSLAETSVTDTQYF.

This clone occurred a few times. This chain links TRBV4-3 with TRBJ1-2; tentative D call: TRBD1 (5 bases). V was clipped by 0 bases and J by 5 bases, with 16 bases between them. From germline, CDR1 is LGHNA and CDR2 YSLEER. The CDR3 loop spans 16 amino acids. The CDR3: CASSQDSGRAGYGYTF. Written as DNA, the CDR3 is TGCGCCAGCAGCCAAGATAGCGGCAGGGCAGGGTATGGCTACACCTTC.

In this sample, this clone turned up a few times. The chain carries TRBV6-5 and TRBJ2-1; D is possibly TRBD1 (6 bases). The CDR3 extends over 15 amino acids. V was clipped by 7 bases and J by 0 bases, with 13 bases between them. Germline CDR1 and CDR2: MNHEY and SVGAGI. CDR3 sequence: CASTGTTSSYNEQFF. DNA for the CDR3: TGTGCCAGCACCGGGACAACAAGCTCCTACAATGAGCAGTTCTTC.

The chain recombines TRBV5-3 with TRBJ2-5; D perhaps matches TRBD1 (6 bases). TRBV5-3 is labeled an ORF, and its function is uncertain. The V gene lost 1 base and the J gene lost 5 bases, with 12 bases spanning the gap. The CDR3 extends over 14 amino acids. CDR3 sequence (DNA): TGTGCCAGAAGCTTGAACAGGGAGTGGGAGACCCAGTACTTC. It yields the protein CARSLNREWETQYF.

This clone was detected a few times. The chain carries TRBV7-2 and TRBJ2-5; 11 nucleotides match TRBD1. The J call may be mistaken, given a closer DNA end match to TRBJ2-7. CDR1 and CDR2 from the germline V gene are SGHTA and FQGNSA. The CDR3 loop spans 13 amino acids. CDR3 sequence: CASSGDRGDEQYF. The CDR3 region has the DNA TGTGCCAGCAGCGGGGACAGGGGGGACGAGCAGTACTTC.

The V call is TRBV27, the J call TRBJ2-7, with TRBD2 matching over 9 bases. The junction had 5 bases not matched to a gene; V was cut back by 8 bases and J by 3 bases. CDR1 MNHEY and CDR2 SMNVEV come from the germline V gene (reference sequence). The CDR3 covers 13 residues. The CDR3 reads CASGGLAYYEQYF. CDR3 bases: TGTGCCAGCGGGGGACTAGCTTACTACGAGCAGTACTTC.

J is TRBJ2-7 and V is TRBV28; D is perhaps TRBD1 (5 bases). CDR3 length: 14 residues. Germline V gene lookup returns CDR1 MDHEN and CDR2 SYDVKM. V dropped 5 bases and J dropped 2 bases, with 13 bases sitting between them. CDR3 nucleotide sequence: TGTGCCAGCAGTCTCCACAGGCCAGCCTACGAGCAGTACTTC. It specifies CASSLHRPAYEQYF.

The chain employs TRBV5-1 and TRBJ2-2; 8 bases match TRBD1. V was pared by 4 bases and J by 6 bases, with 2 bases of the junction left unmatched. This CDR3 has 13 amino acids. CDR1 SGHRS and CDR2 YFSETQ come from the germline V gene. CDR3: CASSMTGAGELFF. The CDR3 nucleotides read TGCGCCAGCAGCATGACAGGGGCCGGGGAGCTGTTTTTT.

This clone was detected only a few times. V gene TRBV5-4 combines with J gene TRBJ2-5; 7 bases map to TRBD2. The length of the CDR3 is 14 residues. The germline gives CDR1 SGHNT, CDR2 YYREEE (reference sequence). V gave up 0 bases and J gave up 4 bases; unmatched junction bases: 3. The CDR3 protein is CASSLGGRAETQYF. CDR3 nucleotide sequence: TGTGCCAGCAGCTTGGGGGGGAGGGCAGAGACCCAGTACTTC.

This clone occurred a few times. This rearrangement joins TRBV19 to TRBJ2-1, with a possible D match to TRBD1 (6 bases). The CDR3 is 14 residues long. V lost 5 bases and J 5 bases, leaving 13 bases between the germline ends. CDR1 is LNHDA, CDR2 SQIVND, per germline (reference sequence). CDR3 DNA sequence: TGTGCCAGTAGTGGGACAAAAGCCAACAATGAGCAGTTCTTC. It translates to CASSGTKANNEQFF.

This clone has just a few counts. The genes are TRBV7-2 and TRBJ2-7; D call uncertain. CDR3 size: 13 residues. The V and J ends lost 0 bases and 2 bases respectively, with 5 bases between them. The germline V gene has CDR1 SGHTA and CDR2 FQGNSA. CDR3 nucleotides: TGTGCCAGCAGCTTAGCGCTAACCTACGAGCAGTACTTC. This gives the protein CASSLALTYEQYF.

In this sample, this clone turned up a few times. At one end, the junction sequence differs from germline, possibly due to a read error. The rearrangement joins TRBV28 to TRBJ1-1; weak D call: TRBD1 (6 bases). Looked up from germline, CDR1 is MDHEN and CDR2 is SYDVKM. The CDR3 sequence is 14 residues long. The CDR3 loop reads CASSLSVGARESFF. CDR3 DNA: TGTGCCAGCAGTTTATCGGTGGGGGCGCGTGAATCTTTCTTT.

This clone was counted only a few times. The CDR3, as DNA: TGTGCCAGCAGCTTCACAGGGATAGTCGTGGACCACGCCTACGAGCAGTACTTC. It yields the protein CASSFTGIVVDHAYEQYF. The rearrangement uses TRBV7-2 and TRBJ2-7; maybe TRBD1 (6 bases). The V end was cut by 3 bases, the J end by 2 bases, with 23 bases between. The CDR3 is 18 residues long. CDR1 is SGHTA and CDR2 is FQGNSA in the germline V gene.

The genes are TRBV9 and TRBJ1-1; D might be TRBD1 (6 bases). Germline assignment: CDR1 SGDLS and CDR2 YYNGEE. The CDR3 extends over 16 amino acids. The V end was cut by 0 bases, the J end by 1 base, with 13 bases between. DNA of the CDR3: TGTGCCAGCAGCGTAGTAGGGGGACGGACGAACACTGAAGCTTTCTTT. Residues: CASSVVGGRTNTEAFF.

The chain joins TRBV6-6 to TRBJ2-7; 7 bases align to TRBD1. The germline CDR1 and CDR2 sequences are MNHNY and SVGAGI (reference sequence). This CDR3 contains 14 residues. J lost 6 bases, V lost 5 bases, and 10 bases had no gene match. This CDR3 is CASSQSSHRGEQYF. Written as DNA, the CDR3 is TGTGCCAGCAGTCAATCCTCCCACAGGGGCGAGCAGTACTTC.

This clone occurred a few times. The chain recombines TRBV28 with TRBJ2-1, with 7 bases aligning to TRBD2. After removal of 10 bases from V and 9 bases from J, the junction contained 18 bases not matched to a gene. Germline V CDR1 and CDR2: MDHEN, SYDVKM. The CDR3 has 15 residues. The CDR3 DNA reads TGTGCCATAGCCCATATGGCGCGGGAGTCCAGTGAGCAGTTCTTC. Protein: CAIAHMARESSEQFF. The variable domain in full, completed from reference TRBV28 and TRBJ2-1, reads DVKVTQSSRYLVKRTGEKVFLECVQDMDHENMFWYRQDPGLGLRLIYFSYDVKMKEKGDIPEGYSVSREKKERFSLILESASTNQTSMYLCAIAHMARESSEQFFGPGTRLTVL.